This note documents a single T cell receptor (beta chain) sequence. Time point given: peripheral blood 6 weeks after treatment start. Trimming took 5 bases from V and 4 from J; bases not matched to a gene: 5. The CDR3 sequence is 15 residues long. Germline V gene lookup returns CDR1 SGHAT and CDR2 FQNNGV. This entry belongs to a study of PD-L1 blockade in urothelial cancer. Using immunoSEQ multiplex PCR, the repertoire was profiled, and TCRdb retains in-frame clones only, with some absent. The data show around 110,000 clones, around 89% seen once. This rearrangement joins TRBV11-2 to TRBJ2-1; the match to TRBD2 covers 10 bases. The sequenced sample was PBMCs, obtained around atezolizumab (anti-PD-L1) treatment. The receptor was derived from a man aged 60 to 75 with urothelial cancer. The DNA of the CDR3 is TGTGCCAGCAGCCTCAGCGGGGGGGGGTACAATGAGCAGTTCTTC. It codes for CASSLSGGGYNEQFF.